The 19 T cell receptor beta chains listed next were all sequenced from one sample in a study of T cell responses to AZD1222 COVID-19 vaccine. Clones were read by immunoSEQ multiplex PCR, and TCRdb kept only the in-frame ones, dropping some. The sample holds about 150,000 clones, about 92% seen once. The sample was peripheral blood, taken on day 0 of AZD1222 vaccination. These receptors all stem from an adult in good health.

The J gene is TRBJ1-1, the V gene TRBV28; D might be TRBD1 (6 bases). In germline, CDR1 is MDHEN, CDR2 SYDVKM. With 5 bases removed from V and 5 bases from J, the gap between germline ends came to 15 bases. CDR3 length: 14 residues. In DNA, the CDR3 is TGTGCCAGCAGTAGCGGGACAACGGGTACTGAAGCTTTCTTT. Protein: CASSSGTTGTEAFF.

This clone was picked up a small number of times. The CDR3 is CASSPQTGFIYEQYF. CDR3 nucleotides: TGTGCCAGCAGCCCCCAGACAGGGTTCATCTACGAGCAGTACTTC. V gene TRBV7-2 combines with J gene TRBJ2-7; 7 nucleotides line up with TRBD1. The CDR3 has 15 residues. Per germline, CDR1 SGHTA and CDR2 FQGNSA. Germline trimming cut 5 bases from V and 3 bases from J; bases unmatched to any gene: 10.

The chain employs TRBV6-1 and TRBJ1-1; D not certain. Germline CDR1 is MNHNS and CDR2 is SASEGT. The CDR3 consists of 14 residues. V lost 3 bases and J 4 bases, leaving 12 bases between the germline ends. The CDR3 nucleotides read TGTGCCAGCAGTGACGGGTTCAGAGGCACTGAAGCTTTCTTT. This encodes CASSDGFRGTEAFF.

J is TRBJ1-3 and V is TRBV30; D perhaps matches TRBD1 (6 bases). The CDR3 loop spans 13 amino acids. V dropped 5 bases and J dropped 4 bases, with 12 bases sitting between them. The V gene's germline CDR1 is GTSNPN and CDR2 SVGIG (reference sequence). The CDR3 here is CAWGGSWGNTIYF. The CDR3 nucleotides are TGTGCCTGGGGGGGCTCCTGGGGAAACACCATATATTTT.

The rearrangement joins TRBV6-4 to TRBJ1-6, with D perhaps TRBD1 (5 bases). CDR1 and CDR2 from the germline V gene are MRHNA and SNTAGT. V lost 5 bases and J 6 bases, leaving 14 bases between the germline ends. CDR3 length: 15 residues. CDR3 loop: CASSPFGTGNSPLHF. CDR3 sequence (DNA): TGTGCCAGCAGTCCCTTCGGGACGGGTAATTCACCCCTCCACTTT.

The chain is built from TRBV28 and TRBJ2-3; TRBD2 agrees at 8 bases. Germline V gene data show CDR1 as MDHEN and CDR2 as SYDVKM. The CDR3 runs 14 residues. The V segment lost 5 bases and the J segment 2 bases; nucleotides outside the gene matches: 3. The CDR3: CASSERGYTDTQYF. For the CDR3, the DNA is TGTGCCAGCAGTGAGCGGGGGTACACAGATACGCAGTATTTT.

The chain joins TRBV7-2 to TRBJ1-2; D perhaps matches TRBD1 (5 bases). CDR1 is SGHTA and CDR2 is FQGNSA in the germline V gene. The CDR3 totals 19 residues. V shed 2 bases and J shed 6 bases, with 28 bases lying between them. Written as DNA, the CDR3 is TGTGCCAGCAGCTTAAGTTTAAGCAGGGTCGCTGCTTTGGCTGATGGCTACACCTTC. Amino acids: CASSLSLSRVAALADGYTF.

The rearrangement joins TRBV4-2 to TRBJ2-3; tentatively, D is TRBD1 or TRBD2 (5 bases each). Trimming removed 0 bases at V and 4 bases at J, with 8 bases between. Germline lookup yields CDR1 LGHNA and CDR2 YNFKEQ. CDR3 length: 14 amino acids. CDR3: CASSQEGVADTQYF. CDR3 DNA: TGTGCCAGCAGCCAAGAGGGGGTAGCAGATACGCAGTATTTT.

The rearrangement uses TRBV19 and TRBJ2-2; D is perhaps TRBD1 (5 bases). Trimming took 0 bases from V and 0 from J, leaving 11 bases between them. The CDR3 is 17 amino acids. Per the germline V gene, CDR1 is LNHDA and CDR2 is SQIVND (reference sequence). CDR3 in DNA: TGTGCCAGTAGTATAGAATACGACAGTTCGAACACCGGGGAGCTGTTTTTT. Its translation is CASSIEYDSSNTGELFF.

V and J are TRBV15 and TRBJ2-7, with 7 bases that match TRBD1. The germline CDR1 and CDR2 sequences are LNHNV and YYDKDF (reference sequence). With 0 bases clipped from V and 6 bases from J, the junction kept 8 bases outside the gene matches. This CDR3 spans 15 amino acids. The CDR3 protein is CATSRDSTGNREQYF. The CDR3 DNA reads TGTGCCACCAGCAGAGATTCGACAGGGAATCGCGAGCAGTACTTC.

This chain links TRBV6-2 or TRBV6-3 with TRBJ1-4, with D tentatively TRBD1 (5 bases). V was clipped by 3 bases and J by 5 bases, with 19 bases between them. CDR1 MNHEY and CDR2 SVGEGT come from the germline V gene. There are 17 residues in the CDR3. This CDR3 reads CASSYSVAERTNEKLFF. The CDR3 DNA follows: TGTGCCAGCAGTTATAGCGTGGCCGAAAGGACAAATGAAAAACTGTTTTTT.

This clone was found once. DNA for the CDR3: TGTGCCAGCAGTTTAGGACAGGGTAATCAGCCCCAGCATTTT. Its protein product is CASSLGQGNQPQHF. The chain has TRBV28 and TRBJ1-5; TRBD1 matches at 8 bases. Germline V lookup: CDR1 MDHEN, CDR2 SYDVKM. The trim removed 2 bases at V and 4 bases at J, leaving 1 base unmatched. This CDR3 has 14 amino acids.

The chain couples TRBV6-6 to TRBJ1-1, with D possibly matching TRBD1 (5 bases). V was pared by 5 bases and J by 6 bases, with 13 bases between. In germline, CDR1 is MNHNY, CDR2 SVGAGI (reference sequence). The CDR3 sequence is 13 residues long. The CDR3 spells CASSLAGTPEAFF. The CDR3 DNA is TGTGCCAGCAGTCTCGCGGGGACTCCTGAAGCTTTCTTT.

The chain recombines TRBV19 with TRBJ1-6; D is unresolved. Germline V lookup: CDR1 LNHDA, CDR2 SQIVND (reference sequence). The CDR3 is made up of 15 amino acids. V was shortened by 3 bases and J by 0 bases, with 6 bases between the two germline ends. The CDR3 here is CASSIHSSYNSPLHF. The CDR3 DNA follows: TGTGCCAGTAGTATCCACAGCTCCTATAATTCACCCCTCCACTTT.

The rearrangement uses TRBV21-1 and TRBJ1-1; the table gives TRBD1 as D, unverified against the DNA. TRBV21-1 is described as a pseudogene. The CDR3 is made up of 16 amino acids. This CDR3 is CASSKEAVRANTEAFF. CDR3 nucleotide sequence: TGTGCCAGCAGCAAAGAGGCGGTCAGGGCGAACACTGAAGCTTTCTTT.

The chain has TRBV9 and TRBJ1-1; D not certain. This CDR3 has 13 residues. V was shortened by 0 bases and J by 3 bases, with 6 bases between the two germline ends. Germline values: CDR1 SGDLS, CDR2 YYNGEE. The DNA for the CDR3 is TGTGCCAGCAGCGTAGCTGGAGACACTGAAGCTTTCTTT. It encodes CASSVAGDTEAFF.

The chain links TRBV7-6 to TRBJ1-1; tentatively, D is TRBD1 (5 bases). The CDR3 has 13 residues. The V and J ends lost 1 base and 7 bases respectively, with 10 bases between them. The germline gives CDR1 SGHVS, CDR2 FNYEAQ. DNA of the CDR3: TGTGCCAGCAGCTTAGATCCAGGGTTTGAAGCTTTCTTT. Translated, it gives CASSLDPGFEAFF.

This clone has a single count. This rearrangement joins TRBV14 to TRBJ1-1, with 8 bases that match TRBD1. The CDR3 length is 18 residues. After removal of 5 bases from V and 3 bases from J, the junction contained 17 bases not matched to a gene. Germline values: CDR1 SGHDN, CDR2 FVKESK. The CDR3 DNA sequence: TGTGCCAGCAGCTTAGCGATACAGGGGGGTTTTTGGGACACTGAAGCTTTCTTT. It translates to CASSLAIQGGFWDTEAFF.

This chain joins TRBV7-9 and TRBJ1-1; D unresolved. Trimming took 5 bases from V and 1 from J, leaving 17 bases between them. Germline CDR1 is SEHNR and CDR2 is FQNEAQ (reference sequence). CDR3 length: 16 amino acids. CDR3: CASSRFDIHGNTEAFF. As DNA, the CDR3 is TGTGCCAGCAGCCGATTTGACATACATGGGAACACTGAAGCTTTCTTT.